The source of this TCR beta chain is a study of OX40 agonist ivuxolimab in advanced cancers. About the investigation overall: Ivuxolimab was an agonistic, fully human IgG2 monoclonal antibody directed against OX40 (CD134), a costimulatory receptor. Intravenous ivuxolimab was administered to patients every 2 weeks at six dose levels: 0.01, 0.1, 0.3, 1.5, 3 and 10 mg/kg. Among the 52 dose-escalation patients, about 20 had hepatocellular carcinoma, some 15 melanoma, 9 renal cell carcinoma and 9 head and neck cancer. The dose-escalation cohort was roughly 87% male with a mean age of about 58 years, ranging from 23 to 79. Patients were allowed to have had prior anti-PD-1, anti-PD-L1 or anti-CTLA-4 therapy, and more than 30% of the dose-escalation patients had previously received checkpoint inhibitors. Partial responses occurred in three dose-escalation patients, of whom one had hepatocellular carcinoma and two had cutaneous melanoma. The point of sequencing TCRbeta in the periphery was to test whether ivuxolimab changed TCR sequence diversity and drove clonal T-cell expansion. The monotherapy dose-escalation portion (N ≈ 56 patients) of the phase I ivuxolimab trial is reported in the paper.

Genomic DNA was isolated from the sorted cells so that the TCRbeta CDR3 region could be sequenced. TCRbeta CDR3 regions were sequenced using the immunoSEQ Assay. TCRdb limited this immuneACCESS table to in-frame rearrangements with V and J called. A share of clones is missing; checked studies link under half to unresolved V genes, and the rest is unexplained. The sample table shows tens of thousands of clones, and around 82% are seen once. The top ten hold about 7.6% of the sample. The CDR3 covers 15 residues, taking in both the cysteine and the phenylalanine. Of the read, only the CDR3 DNA is kept; its 45 bases are in frame from base 1. Trimming removed 1 base from V and 8 bases from J; the gene matches leave 6 bases unexplained. For CDR1 and CDR2, the germline V gene lists MGHDK and SYGVNS. Patients with a history of autoimmune disease or receiving systemic immunosuppression were excluded from the trial. In every dose cohort, peripheral blood was drawn for TCR sequencing at baseline, cycle 4 day 1, and cycle 7 day 1. The samples were drawn from a first-in-human, open-label, multicenter phase I dose-escalation trial of ivuxolimab. The trial enrolled adults with locally advanced or metastatic head and neck squamous cell, hepatocellular, melanoma or renal cell carcinoma. Before TCR sequencing, CD4+ T cells and CD8+ T cells were sorted from peripheral blood as separate populations.

Note on this clone: There is no known antigen for this receptor. Qualities for individual bases were not recorded, and no much larger clone is one base off.

The study at large found these results: At doses of 0.1 to 3.0 mg/kg, clonal expansion of both CD4+ and CD8+ T cells in blood was seen between baseline and week 6. Antigen specificity was not determined for the clonally expanded peripheral T cells. After ivuxolimab, expanded clones were on average more numerous among CD8+ T cells than among CD4+ T cells. Low levels of normalized T-cell clonal expansion were also seen in some patients who did not respond. Partial responders in the 0.1-3.0 mg/kg groups had among the lowest normalized peripheral clonal expansion, especially among CD8+ T cells.

Material: CD4+ or CD8+ T cells sorted from blood, obtained in a trial of the OX40 agonist ivuxolimab. The origin of this receptor is an adult with an advanced solid tumor such as melanoma, head and neck, liver or kidney cancer. Here the chain combines TRBV25-1 and TRBJ1-4, with 8 bases in between that match TRBD1. DNA sequence: TGTGCCAGCAGTGAATTAGGGACAGGTGACGAAAAACTGTTTTTT. This yields the protein CASSELGTGDEKLFF.